The sequence of this T cell receptor beta chain was determined in a study of cytomegalovirus exposure and HLA in healthy donors. Points from the study as a whole: The CMV antigen specificity of a few CMV-associated chains was confirmed through in vitro analysis.

The PCR made use of 60 Vbeta and 13 Jbeta primers. TCRdb's table, derived via immunoSEQ multiplex PCR, lists solely in-frame clones and lacks some. The sample has about 91,000 clones; about 68% are singletons. To note about this clone: Its antigen is still unknown. The germline gene is not matched at one end of the junction; a read error may be the cause.

CDR1 is SEHNR and CDR2 is FQNEAQ in the germline V gene (reference sequence). The length of the CDR3 is 15 residues. This TCR was sampled from a human donor in good health. The rearrangement uses TRBV7-9 and TRBJ2-5, with 10 bases identical to TRBD2. Material: PBMCs. This CDR3 is CASSPVVAGGEAQYF. The CDR3 DNA follows: TGTGCCAGCAGCCCCGTGGTAGCGGGGGGAGAGGCCCAGTACTTC.